This T cell receptor beta chain was sequenced for a study of response to subunit inactivated influenza vaccine. Findings and limits, study-wide: It was suggested by the authors that few new T cells are recruited by each seasonal influenza vaccination.

TCRdb redid the calling of the RT-PCR reads with MiXCR, one entry per CDR3 protein. The sample carries 650,000 to 800,000 distinct CDR3 sequences, over 11% recorded once. V dropped 3 bases and J dropped 5; count of bases not matched to a gene: 7. Germline V gives CDR1 SGDLS, CDR2 YYNGEE. The CDR3 runs to 15 residues. This clonotype was found a few times. What it binds is not known. This chain connects TRBV9 to TRBJ2-2, with TRBD2 identical over 7 bases. The material was PBMCs from blood, obtained 14 to 15 days before vaccination. This receptor was identified in a man aged 50 to 60 who received an inactivated influenza vaccine. CDR3 in DNA: TGTGCCAGCAGCGGAATGGGGGGGGTTACCGGGGAGCTGTTTTTT. Translating gives CASSGMGGVTGELFF.